This T cell receptor (beta chain) was documented in a study of CD8 T cells in Susac syndrome. Background on the study: Among the sequenced Susac syndrome patients, about six had active disease while 8 or 9 were in remission. Findings and caveats of the study: Within Susac syndrome CD4+ T cell repertoires, clonal expansion was not evident. The study acknowledged a relatively small number of individuals in its TCR sequencing and HLA analysis.

Germline-derived CDR1 and CDR2 are ENHRY and SYGVKD. The CDR3 length is 15 residues. The ends were cut back, 1 base at V and 3 bases at J, with 10 bases in the middle. With random hexamers, roughly 0.5 to 1 ug RNA was reverse transcribed. Coverage of TCR beta CDR3 amplification by immunoSEQ multiplex PCR extended to 54 Vbeta and 13 Jbeta. TCRdb redid the calling of the immunoSEQ multiplex PCR reads with MiXCR, one entry per CDR3 protein. Of under 200,000 distinct CDR3 sequences listed, roughly 90% are singletons. This clonotype was observed once. Its target is not known. Sequencing was carried out using CD4+ T cells from PBMCs. The sequence derives from a human donor with Susac syndrome. The chain has TRBV10-3 and TRBJ1-5, with a tentative D call TRBD1 (5 bases). CDR3 residues: CAISEFGASNQPQHF. In DNA form, the CDR3 reads TGTGCCATCAGTGAGTTCGGGGCCTCCAATCAGCCCCAGCATTTT.